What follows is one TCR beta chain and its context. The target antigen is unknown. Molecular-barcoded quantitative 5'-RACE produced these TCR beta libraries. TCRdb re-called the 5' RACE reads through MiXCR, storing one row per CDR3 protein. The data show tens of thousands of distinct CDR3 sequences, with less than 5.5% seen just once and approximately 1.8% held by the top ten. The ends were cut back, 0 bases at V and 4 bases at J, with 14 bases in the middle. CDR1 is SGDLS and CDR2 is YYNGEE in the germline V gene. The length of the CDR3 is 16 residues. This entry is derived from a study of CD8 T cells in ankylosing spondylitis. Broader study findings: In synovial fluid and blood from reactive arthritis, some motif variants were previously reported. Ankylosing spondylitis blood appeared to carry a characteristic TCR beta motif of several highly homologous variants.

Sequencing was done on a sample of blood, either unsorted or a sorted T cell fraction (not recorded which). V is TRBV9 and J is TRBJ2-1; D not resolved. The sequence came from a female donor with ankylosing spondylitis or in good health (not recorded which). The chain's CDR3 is CASSVDPTGSYNEQFF. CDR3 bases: TGTGCCAGCAGCGTAGACCCCACCGGGTCATACAATGAGCAGTTCTTC.